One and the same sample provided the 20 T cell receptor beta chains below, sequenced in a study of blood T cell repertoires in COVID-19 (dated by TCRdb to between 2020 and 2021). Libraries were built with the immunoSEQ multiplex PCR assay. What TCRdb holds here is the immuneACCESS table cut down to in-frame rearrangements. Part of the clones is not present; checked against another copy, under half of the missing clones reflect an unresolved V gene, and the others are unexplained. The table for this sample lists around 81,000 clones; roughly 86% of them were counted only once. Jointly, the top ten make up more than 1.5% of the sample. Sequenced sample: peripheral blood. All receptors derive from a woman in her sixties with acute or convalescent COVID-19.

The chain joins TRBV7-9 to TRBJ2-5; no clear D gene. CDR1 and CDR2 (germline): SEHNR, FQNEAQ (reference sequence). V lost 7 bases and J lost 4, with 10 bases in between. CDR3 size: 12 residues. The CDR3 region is CASTIYRETQYF. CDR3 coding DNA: TGTGCCAGCACAATATACAGAGAGACCCAGTACTTC.

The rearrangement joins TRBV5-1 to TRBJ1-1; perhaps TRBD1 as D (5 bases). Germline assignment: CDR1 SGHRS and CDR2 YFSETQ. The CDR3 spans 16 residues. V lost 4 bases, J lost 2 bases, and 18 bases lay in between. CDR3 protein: CASSVGLGARNTEAFF. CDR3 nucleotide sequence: TGCGCCAGCAGCGTGGGCCTTGGGGCTCGTAACACTGAAGCTTTCTTT.

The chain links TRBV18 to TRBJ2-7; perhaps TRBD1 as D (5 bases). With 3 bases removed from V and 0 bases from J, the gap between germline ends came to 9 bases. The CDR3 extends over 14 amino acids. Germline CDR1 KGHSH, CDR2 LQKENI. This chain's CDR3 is CASSPRTPSYEQYF. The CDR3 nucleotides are TGTGCCAGCTCACCGAGGACACCCTCCTACGAGCAGTACTTC.

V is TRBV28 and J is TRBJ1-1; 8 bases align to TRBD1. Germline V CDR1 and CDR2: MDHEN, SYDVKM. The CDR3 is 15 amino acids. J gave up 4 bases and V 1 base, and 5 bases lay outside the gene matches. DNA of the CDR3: TGTGCCAGCAGTTTATTTCAGGGGGCTGTCACTGAAGCTTTCTTT. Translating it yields CASSLFQGAVTEAFF.

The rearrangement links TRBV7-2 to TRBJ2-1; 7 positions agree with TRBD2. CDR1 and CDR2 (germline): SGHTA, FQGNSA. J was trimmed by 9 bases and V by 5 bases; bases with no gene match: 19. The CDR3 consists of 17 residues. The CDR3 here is CASSPRGGSHSVSEQFF. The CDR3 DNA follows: TGTGCCAGCAGCCCCCGGGGAGGGAGTCATTCAGTCAGTGAGCAGTTCTTC.

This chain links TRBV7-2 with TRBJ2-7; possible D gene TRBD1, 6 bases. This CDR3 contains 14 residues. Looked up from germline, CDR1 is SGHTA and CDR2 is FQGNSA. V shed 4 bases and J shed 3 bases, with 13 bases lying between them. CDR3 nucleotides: TGTGCCAGCAGCTCTTGGGACACGAGCTACGAGCAGTACTTC. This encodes CASSSWDTSYEQYF.

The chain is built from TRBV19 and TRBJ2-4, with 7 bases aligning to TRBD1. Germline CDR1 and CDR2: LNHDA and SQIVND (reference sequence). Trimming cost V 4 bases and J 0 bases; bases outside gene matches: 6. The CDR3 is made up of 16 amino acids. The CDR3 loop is CASSTGQPGAKNIQYF. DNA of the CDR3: TGTGCCAGTAGTACGGGACAGCCAGGAGCCAAAAACATTCAGTACTTC. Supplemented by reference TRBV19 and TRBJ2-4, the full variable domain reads DGGITQSPKYLFRKEGQNVTLSCEQNLNHDAMYWYRQDPGQGLRLIYYSQIVNDFQKGDIAEGYSVSREKKESFPLTVTSAQKNPTAFYLCASSTGQPGAKNIQYFGAGTRLSVL.

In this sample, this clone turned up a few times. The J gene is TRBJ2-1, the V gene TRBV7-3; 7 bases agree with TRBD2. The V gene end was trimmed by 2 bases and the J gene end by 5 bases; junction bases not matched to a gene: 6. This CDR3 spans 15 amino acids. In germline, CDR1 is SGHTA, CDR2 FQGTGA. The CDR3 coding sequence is TGTGCCAGCAGCTTAGCAAAGGGACTACACAATGAGCAGTTCTTC. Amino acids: CASSLAKGLHNEQFF. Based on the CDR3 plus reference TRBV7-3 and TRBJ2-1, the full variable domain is GAGVSQTPSNKVTEKGKYVELRCDPISGHTALYWYRQSLGQGPEFLIYFQGTGAADDSGLPNDRFFAVRPEGSVSTLKIQRTERGDSAVYLCASSLAKGLHNEQFFGPGTRLTVL.

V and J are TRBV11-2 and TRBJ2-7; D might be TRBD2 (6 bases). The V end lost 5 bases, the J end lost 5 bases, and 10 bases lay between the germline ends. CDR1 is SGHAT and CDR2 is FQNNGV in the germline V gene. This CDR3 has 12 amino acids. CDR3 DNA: TGTGCCAGCAGCGCGACTAGGGACGAGCAGTACTTC. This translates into CASSATRDEQYF.

CDR3 amino acids: CASSFPGLRNTEAFF. The DNA of the CDR3 is TGTGCCAGCAGTTTCCCAGGGTTAAGGAACACTGAAGCTTTCTTT. This rearrangement joins TRBV28 to TRBJ1-1; possibly TRBD1 for D (5 bases). Germline CDR1 is MDHEN and CDR2 is SYDVKM. The CDR3 loop spans 15 amino acids. V lost 3 bases to trimming and J lost 1 base, with 12 bases between them.

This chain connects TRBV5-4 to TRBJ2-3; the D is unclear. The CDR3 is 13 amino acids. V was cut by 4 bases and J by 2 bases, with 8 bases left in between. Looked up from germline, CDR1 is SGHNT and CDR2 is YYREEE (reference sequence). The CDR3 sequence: CASSLPVTDTQYF. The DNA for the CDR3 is TGTGCCAGCAGCCTCCCGGTCACAGATACGCAGTATTTT.

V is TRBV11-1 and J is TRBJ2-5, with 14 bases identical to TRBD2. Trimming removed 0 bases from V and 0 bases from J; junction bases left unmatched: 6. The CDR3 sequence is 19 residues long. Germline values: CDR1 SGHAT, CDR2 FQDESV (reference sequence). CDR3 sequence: CASSLAGLAGGRYQETQYF. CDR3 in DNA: TGTGCCAGCAGCTTAGCCGGACTAGCGGGGGGCCGTTACCAAGAGACCCAGTACTTC. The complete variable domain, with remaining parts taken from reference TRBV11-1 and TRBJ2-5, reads EAEVAQSPRYKITEKSQAVAFWCDPISGHATLYWYRQILGQGPELLVQFQDESVVDDSQLPKDRFSAERLKGVDSTLKIQPAELGDSAMYLCASSLAGLAGGRYQETQYFGPGTRLLVL.

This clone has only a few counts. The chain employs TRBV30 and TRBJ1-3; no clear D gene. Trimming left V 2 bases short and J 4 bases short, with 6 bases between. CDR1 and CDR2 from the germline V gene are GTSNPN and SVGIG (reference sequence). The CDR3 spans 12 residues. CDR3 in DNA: TGTGCCTGGAGTTTCGAGGGAAACACCATATATTTT. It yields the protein CAWSFEGNTIYF.

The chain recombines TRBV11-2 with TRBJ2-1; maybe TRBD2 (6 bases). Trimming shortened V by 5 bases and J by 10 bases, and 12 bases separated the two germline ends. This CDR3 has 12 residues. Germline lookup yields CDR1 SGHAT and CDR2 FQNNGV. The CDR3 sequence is CASSGGTSEQFF. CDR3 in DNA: TGTGCCAGCAGCGGAGGGACCTCCGAGCAGTTCTTC.

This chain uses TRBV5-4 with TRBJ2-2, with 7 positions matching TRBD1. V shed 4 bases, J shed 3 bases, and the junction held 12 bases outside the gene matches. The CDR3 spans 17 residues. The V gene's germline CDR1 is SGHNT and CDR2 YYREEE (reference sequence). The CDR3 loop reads CASSQRTGPSHTGELFF. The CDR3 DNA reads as TGTGCCAGCAGCCAGAGGACAGGCCCTTCTCACACCGGGGAGCTGTTTTTT.

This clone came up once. The CDR3 region is CASSTERGTEAFF. The CDR3 nucleotides read TGTGCCAGCAGCACCGAGCGTGGGACTGAAGCTTTCTTT. This chain joins TRBV9 and TRBJ1-1; D gene uncertain. CDR1 and CDR2 (germline): SGDLS, YYNGEE. This CDR3 has 13 amino acids. Trimming stripped 4 bases from V and 5 bases from J, with 12 bases between.

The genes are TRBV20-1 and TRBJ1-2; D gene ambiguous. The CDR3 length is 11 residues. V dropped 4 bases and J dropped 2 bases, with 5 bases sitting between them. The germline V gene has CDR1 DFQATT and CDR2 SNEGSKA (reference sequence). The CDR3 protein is CSATQNYGYTF. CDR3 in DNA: TGCAGTGCTACTCAGAACTATGGCTACACCTTC.

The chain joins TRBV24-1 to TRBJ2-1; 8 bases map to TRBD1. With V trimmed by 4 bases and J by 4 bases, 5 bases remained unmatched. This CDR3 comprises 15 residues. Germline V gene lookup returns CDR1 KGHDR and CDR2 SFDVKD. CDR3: CATSDRRTGYNEQFF. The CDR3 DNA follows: TGTGCCACCAGTGACCGTAGGACAGGGTACAATGAGCAGTTCTTC.

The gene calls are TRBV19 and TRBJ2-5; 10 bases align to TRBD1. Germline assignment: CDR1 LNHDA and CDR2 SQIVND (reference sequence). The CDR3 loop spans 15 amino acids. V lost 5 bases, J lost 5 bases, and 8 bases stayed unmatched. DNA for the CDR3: TGTGCCAGTAGTTCAGGACAGGGGGTTGGCGAGACCCAGTACTTC. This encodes CASSSGQGVGETQYF.

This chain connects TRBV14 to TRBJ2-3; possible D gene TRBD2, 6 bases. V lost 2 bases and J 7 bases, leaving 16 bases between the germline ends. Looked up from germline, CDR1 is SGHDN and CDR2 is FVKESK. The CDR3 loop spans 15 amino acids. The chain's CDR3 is CASSQIMASVYTQYF. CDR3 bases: TGTGCCAGCAGCCAAATTATGGCTAGCGTGTATACGCAGTATTTT.